This TCR beta chain was documented in a study of blood T cells in healthy people across ages. Whole-study results and caveats: Unsorted PBMC material precluded a definitive naive versus antigen-experienced comparison.

The second PCR ran about 6 to 11 cycles with a sample-barcoded 5' primer and J-beta primers. Each TCR beta cDNA got a 12-nucleotide random molecular identifier. TCRdb reprocessed the 5' RACE reads with MiXCR, giving one entry per CDR3 protein. The sample lists 1.5 million to 2 million distinct CDR3 sequences, almost 35% occurring once. As concerns this clonotype: What it binds is unknown.

The clonotype originates from a woman younger than 45 in good health. The sequencing sample was made of blood.

CDR3 in amino acids: CASSFLQLGQETQYF. Written as DNA, the CDR3 is TGTGCCAGCAGTTTTTTACAGTTAGGTCAAGAGACCCAGTACTTC. The rearrangement links TRBV28 to TRBJ2-5; D gene ambiguous. V gave up 3 bases and J gave up 2 bases, with 13 bases separating them. Per germline, CDR1 MDHEN and CDR2 SYDVKM. The CDR3 totals 15 residues.